The rows below give T cell receptor beta chains drawn from one sample of a study of regulatory T cells in long-lasting Graves disease. TCRdb analysed the multiplex PCR reads with MiXCR anew, one entry per CDR3 protein. The table has some 420,000 distinct CDR3 sequences, 20% to 25% seen once; the top ten hold about an eighth. The sequences come from peripheral blood mononuclear cells (PBMCs), collected when the disease was refractory, from a patient treated with antithyroid drugs. Receptor source: a female donor with Graves disease. Both conserved end residues are part of each CDR3. Fields, in order: J gene, V gene, D gene, clone size, CDR3 protein, CDR3 DNA. D genes are given only for firm matches. Not every row has a clone size; where given, it reads once, few, many or a size class.

J gene: TRBJ2-3
V gene: TRBV29-1
D gene: NA
clone size: NA
CDR3 protein: CSGQQGPDTQYF
CDR3 DNA: TGCAGCGGCCAACAGGGTCCAGATACGCAGTATTTT

J gene: TRBJ2-6
V gene: TRBV6-2/TRBV6-3
D gene: TRBD1
clone size: many
CDR3 protein: CASSYRQGSGANVLTF
CDR3 DNA: TGTGCCAGCAGTTACAGACAGGGTAGTGGGGCCAACGTCCTGACTTTC

J gene: TRBJ2-5
V gene: TRBV5-1
D gene: NA
clone size: NA
CDR3 protein: CASSVQRGRETQYF
CDR3 DNA: TGCGCCAGCAGCGTCCAACGAGGTCGGGAGACCCAGTACTTC

J gene: TRBJ2-2
V gene: TRBV20-1
D gene: TRBD2
clone size: NA
CDR3 protein: CSAPGPGGGGELFF
CDR3 DNA: TGCAGTGCTCCGGGCCCCGGGGGGGGCGGGGAGCTGTTTTTT

J gene: TRBJ1-1
V gene: TRBV27
D gene: TRBD1
clone size: few
CDR3 protein: CASSPGQARAFF
CDR3 DNA: TGTGCCAGCAGTCCCGGACAGGCGAGGGCTTTCTTT

J gene: TRBJ2-3
V gene: TRBV2
D gene: NA
clone size: NA
CDR3 protein: CASLYSGSTDTQYF
CDR3 DNA: TGTGCCAGCCTTTATAGCGGAAGCACAGATACGCAGTATTTT

J gene: TRBJ1-2
V gene: TRBV24-1
D gene: NA
clone size: NA
CDR3 protein: CATSDYTTGLQTF
CDR3 DNA: TGTGCCACCAGTGACTATACTACAGGGCTACAGACCTTC

J gene: TRBJ1-2
V gene: TRBV7-9
D gene: NA
clone size: many
CDR3 protein: CASSPTAAGYGYTF
CDR3 DNA: TGTGCCAGCAGCCCGACAGCCGCAGGCTATGGCTACACCTTC

J gene: TRBJ1-1
V gene: TRBV28
D gene: NA
clone size: many
CDR3 protein: CASSGVMNTEAFF
CDR3 DNA: TGTGCCAGCAGCGGGGTGATGAACACTGAAGCTTTCTTT

J gene: TRBJ2-7
V gene: TRBV6-1
D gene: NA
clone size: many
CDR3 protein: CASCKQGQSYEQYF
CDR3 DNA: TGTGCCAGCTGTAAGCAGGGACAATCCTACGAGCAGTACTTC

J gene: TRBJ2-7
V gene: TRBV7-2
D gene: TRBD2
clone size: many
CDR3 protein: CASSSLAEGYEQYF
CDR3 DNA: TGTGCCAGCAGCTCCCTAGCGGAGGGCTACGAGCAGTACTTC

J gene: TRBJ2-7
V gene: TRBV6-1
D gene: NA
clone size: many
CDR3 protein: CASSQETPYEQYF
CDR3 DNA: TGTGCCAGCAGTCAAGAGACCCCCTACGAGCAGTACTTC

J gene: TRBJ1-6
V gene: TRBV6-5
D gene: NA
clone size: many
CDR3 protein: CASSYLTRGGSSPLHF
CDR3 DNA: TGTGCCAGCAGTTACTTGACACGCGGGGGCTCATCACCCCTCCACTTT

J gene: TRBJ2-7
V gene: TRBV20-1
D gene: NA
clone size: many
CDR3 protein: CSASRAQVGYEQYF
CDR3 DNA: TGCAGTGCTAGCCGGGCCCAAGTTGGGTACGAGCAGTACTTC

J gene: TRBJ1-3
V gene: TRBV6-1
D gene: NA
clone size: NA
CDR3 protein: CASIGGFGLAGNTIYF
CDR3 DNA: TGTGCCAGCATAGGGGGTTTTGGACTGGCCGGAAACACCATATATTTT

J gene: TRBJ2-3
V gene: TRBV28
D gene: NA
clone size: NA
CDR3 protein: CASSTGDTQYF
CDR3 DNA: TGTGCCAGCAGCACAGGAGATACGCAGTATTTT

J gene: TRBJ2-2
V gene: TRBV11-2
D gene: TRBD1
clone size: many
CDR3 protein: CGDRKNTGELFF
CDR3 DNA: TGTGGGGACAGAAAGAACACCGGGGAGCTGTTTTTT

J gene: TRBJ1-1
V gene: TRBV6-1
D gene: NA
clone size: NA
CDR3 protein: CASTGGLNTKAFF
CDR3 DNA: TGTGCCAGCACCGGCGGCCTAAACACTAAAGCTTTCTTT

J gene: TRBJ1-1
V gene: TRBV10-3
D gene: NA
clone size: NA
CDR3 protein: CAIRPEAVRHTEAFF
CDR3 DNA: TGTGCCATCAGGCCAGAGGCAGTGAGGCACACTGAAGCTTTCTTT

J gene: TRBJ1-1
V gene: TRBV7-2
D gene: NA
clone size: many
CDR3 protein: CASSPLGMNTEAFF
CDR3 DNA: TGTGCCAGCAGCCCCTTGGGGATGAACACTGAAGCTTTCTTT

J gene: TRBJ2-7
V gene: TRBV10-3
D gene: TRBD1
clone size: few
CDR3 protein: CAISGTGVDEQYF
CDR3 DNA: TGTGCCATTTCCGGGACAGGGGTCGACGAGCAGTACTTC

J gene: TRBJ2-2
V gene: TRBV6-1
D gene: NA
clone size: many
CDR3 protein: CASLRTANTGELFF
CDR3 DNA: TGTGCCAGCCTGAGGACTGCGAACACCGGGGAGCTGTTTTTT

J gene: TRBJ2-5
V gene: TRBV28
D gene: NA
clone size: many
CDR3 protein: CASSLEVRWGGETQYF
CDR3 DNA: TGTGCCAGCAGTTTAGAGGTTCGGTGGGGAGGAGAGACCCAGTACTTC

J gene: TRBJ1-1
V gene: TRBV28
D gene: NA
clone size: many
CDR3 protein: CASRGTNTEAFF
CDR3 DNA: TGTGCCAGCCGGGGGACGAACACTGAAGCTTTCTTT

J gene: TRBJ2-5
V gene: TRBV6-9
D gene: TRBD2
clone size: NA
CDR3 protein: CASSYLLRGAQETQYF
CDR3 DNA: TGTGCCAGCAGTTACTTGCTGCGGGGGGCCCAAGAGACCCAGTACTTC

J gene: TRBJ1-5
V gene: TRBV7-8
D gene: NA
clone size: few
CDR3 protein: CASSLANSYSNQPQHF
CDR3 DNA: TGTGCCAGCAGCTTAGCGAACAGTTATAGCAATCAGCCCCAGCATTTT

J gene: TRBJ2-7
V gene: TRBV5-1
D gene: TRBD1
clone size: NA
CDR3 protein: CASSNDRGPTYEQYF
CDR3 DNA: TGCGCCAGCAGCAACGACAGGGGCCCTACCTACGAGCAGTACTTC

J gene: TRBJ2-5
V gene: TRBV5-1
D gene: NA
clone size: NA
CDR3 protein: CASKGEVGVETQYF
CDR3 DNA: TGCGCCAGCAAGGGGGAAGTTGGGGTAGAGACCCAGTACTTC

J gene: TRBJ2-7
V gene: TRBV12-3/TRBV12-4
D gene: NA
clone size: NA
CDR3 protein: CASSLMRLAGEQYF
CDR3 DNA: TGTGCCAGCAGTTTAATGCGGCTAGCAGGCGAGCAGTACTTC

J gene: TRBJ1-1
V gene: TRBV2
D gene: TRBD1
clone size: many
CDR3 protein: CASTGTGTAEAFF
CDR3 DNA: TGTGCCAGCACTGGGACAGGGACAGCTGAAGCTTTCTTT

J gene: TRBJ2-2
V gene: TRBV5-5
D gene: NA
clone size: NA
CDR3 protein: CASSTYRANTGELFF
CDR3 DNA: TGTGCCAGCAGCACCTACAGGGCGAACACCGGGGAGCTGTTTTTT

J gene: TRBJ1-1
V gene: TRBV28
D gene: NA
clone size: many
CDR3 protein: CASSLGYMNTEAFF
CDR3 DNA: TGTGCCAGCAGCTTAGGATACATGAACACTGAAGCTTTCTTT

J gene: TRBJ2-5
V gene: TRBV19
D gene: NA
clone size: many
CDR3 protein: CASSLAQPSQETQYF
CDR3 DNA: TGTGCCAGTAGTCTGGCCCAACCGTCGCAAGAGACCCAGTACTTC

J gene: TRBJ1-2
V gene: TRBV7-2
D gene: TRBD1
clone size: few
CDR3 protein: CASSSKSGGSGYTF
CDR3 DNA: TGTGCCAGCAGCTCGAAATCAGGGGGCAGTGGCTACACCTTC

J gene: TRBJ1-1
V gene: TRBV6-2/TRBV6-3
D gene: NA
clone size: NA
CDR3 protein: CASSHGGEAFF
CDR3 DNA: TGTGCCAGCAGCCATGGGGGTGAAGCCTTCTTT

J gene: TRBJ1-1
V gene: TRBV7-9
D gene: NA
clone size: few
CDR3 protein: CASSFFKEDTEAFF
CDR3 DNA: TGTGCCAGCAGCTTTTTCAAAGAGGACACTGAAGCTTTCTTT

J gene: TRBJ1-1
V gene: TRBV10-3
D gene: NA
clone size: many
CDR3 protein: CAISERGTEAFF
CDR3 DNA: TGTGCCATCAGTGAACGAGGAACTGAAGCTTTCTTT

J gene: TRBJ2-7
V gene: TRBV5-5
D gene: NA
clone size: many
CDR3 protein: CASSAVYSGIYEQYF
CDR3 DNA: TGTGCCAGCAGCGCCGTTTATTCCGGGATCTACGAGCAGTACTTC

J gene: TRBJ2-7
V gene: TRBV12-3/TRBV12-4
D gene: NA
clone size: many
CDR3 protein: CASSLEGHDYEQYF
CDR3 DNA: TGTGCCAGCAGTTTAGAGGGACATGATTACGAGCAGTACTTC

J gene: TRBJ1-1
V gene: TRBV6-1
D gene: NA
clone size: many
CDR3 protein: CASMGGPMNTEAFF
CDR3 DNA: TGTGCCAGCATGGGGGGACCGATGAACACTGAAGCTTTCTTT

J gene: TRBJ1-2
V gene: TRBV12-5
D gene: TRBD1
clone size: NA
CDR3 protein: CASGHGTGGDYGYTF
CDR3 DNA: TGTGCTAGTGGTCATGGGACAGGGGGCGACTATGGCTACACCTTC

J gene: TRBJ1-2
V gene: TRBV29-1
D gene: TRBD1
clone size: few
CDR3 protein: CSAGDRENYGYTF
CDR3 DNA: TGCAGCGCAGGGGACAGAGAAAACTATGGCTACACCTTC

J gene: TRBJ2-7
V gene: TRBV28
D gene: TRBD2
clone size: many
CDR3 protein: CASSLYRSGGYEQYF
CDR3 DNA: TGTGCCAGCAGTTTATATAGATCGGGGGGGTACGAGCAGTACTTC

J gene: TRBJ1-5
V gene: TRBV6-5
D gene: NA
clone size: few
CDR3 protein: CASSYQGNQPQHF
CDR3 DNA: TGTGCCAGCAGTTATCAGGGCAATCAGCCCCAGCATTTT

J gene: TRBJ1-1
V gene: TRBV9
D gene: NA
clone size: few
CDR3 protein: CASSVRTGTEAFF
CDR3 DNA: TGTGCCAGCAGCGTAAGGACGGGAACTGAAGCTTTCTTT

J gene: TRBJ1-1
V gene: TRBV28
D gene: TRBD1
clone size: many
CDR3 protein: CASSWSYRGQSAFF
CDR3 DNA: TGTGCCAGCAGTTGGTCCTACAGGGGGCAATCGGCTTTCTTT